The clone carrying this T cell receptor (beta chain) was counted at least ten times. What it binds is not known. The sample belongs to a study of CD8 T cells in ankylosing spondylitis. This CDR3 region has 14 residues. The junction had 13 bases not matched to a gene; V was cut back by 7 bases and J by 8 bases. TCRdb used MiXCR to reprocess the 5' RACE reads, holding one entry per CDR3 protein. The sample has almost 45,000 distinct CDR3 sequences; 8% to 13% are singletons. Study conclusions and caveats: Several highly homologous variants made up a TCR beta motif, and this motif appeared characteristic of ankylosing spondylitis blood.

The sequence came from a male donor with ankylosing spondylitis or in good health (not recorded which). The sequencing sample was made of blood, either unsorted or a sorted T cell fraction (not recorded which). The rearrangement uses TRBV12-3 or TRBV12-4 and TRBJ1-2; 7 bases are shared with TRBD1. DNA for the CDR3: TGTGCCAGCACGTCGGTTTCAGGGGGAGGAGGCTACACCTTC. The encoded protein is CASTSVSGGGGYTF.